Sequencing of this T cell receptor (beta chain) was carried out in a study of long-term antiretroviral therapy in people with HIV. This clone is a singleton in its sample. No antigen is known for it. The libraries were made with immunoSEQ v3.0 at survey level. Clones were sequenced by immunoSEQ multiplex PCR, and TCRdb holds only the in-frame ones, with some missing. The sample shows over 30,000 clones, roughly four fifths of them seen only once. From germline, CDR1 is LNHDA and CDR2 SQIVND (reference sequence). The length of the CDR3 is 17 residues. With V trimmed by 2 bases and J by 3 bases, 11 bases remained unmatched. Study-level points and caveats: Repertoire composition at all time points was dominated by clones that had expanded before ART.

Inclusion required at least two post-ART and at least one pre-ART PBMC samples. Each HIV-infected participant was given treatment in the United States. The receptor comes from a man between 18 and 35 years old with HIV. V usage is TRBV19 and J usage is TRBJ2-7; 9 bases agree with TRBD2. Sequencing was performed on unsorted PBMCs, taken 1 year after starting antiretroviral therapy. CDR3 DNA: TGTGCCAGTAGTATAAGTCCCGGGATAGCGGGAGTCTACGAGCAGTACTTC. Its protein is CASSISPGIAGVYEQYF.